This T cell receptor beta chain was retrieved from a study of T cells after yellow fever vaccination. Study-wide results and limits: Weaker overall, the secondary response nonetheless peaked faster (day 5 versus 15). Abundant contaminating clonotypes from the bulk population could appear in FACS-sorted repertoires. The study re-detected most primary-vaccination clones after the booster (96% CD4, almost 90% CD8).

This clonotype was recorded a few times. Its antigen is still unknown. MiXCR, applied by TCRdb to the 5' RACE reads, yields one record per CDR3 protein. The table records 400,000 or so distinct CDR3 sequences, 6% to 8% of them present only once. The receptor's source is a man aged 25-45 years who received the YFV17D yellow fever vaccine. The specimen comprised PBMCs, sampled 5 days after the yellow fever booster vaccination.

In nucleotides, the CDR3 is TGTGCCACAGGGGTGGGAGTGATCTATGAGCAGTTCTTC. This codes for CATGVGVIYEQFF. The V gene is TRBV12-3 or TRBV12-4, the J gene TRBJ2-1; D possibly corresponds to TRBD1 (6 bases). This CDR3 comprises 13 residues. V lost 10 bases to trimming and J lost 8 bases, with 18 bases between them.